This TCR beta chain was sequenced during a study of shared clonotypes between healthy human individuals. On the study more broadly: A couple of female and three male donors aged 18 to 49 were enrolled. Study-wide results and limits: Only blood was sampled, and tissue TCR repertoires likely differ from blood ones.

The CDR3 totals 14 residues. The V and J ends lost 5 bases and 0 bases respectively, with 11 bases between them. Germline V CDR1 and CDR2: MNHEY, SMNVEV (reference sequence). In the case of this clone: The antigen is undetermined.

TCRdb's table, derived via immunoSEQ multiplex PCR, lists solely in-frame clones and lacks some. The sample lists around 2,000,000 clones, 85% to 95% occurring once. Sequenced: naive CD4+ T cells sorted from blood. Stated subset: CD45RA+ positively selected. The sequence was obtained from a man aged 18 to 30 in good health. This chain links TRBV27 with TRBJ2-7; D is unclear. CDR3 bases: TGTGCCAGCAGTGGCAGTCGGTTCTCCTACGAGCAGTACTTC. Encoded protein: CASSGSRFSYEQYF.